This T cell receptor (beta chain) was sequenced during a study of cytomegalovirus exposure and HLA in healthy donors. The CDR3 is made up of 14 amino acids. Between the trimmed V and J ends, which lost 7 bases and 0 bases, there was a span of 12 bases. Germline CDR1 SNHLY, CDR2 FYNNEI. This clone was seen only a few times. Its antigen is not identified. General study results and limits: Associated with cytomegalovirus, according to the listing, were 150 to 200 TCR beta chains. Presence/absence analyses supposed approximately even sequencing depth among donors.

60 Vbeta and 13 Jbeta primers were used in PCR. Libraries were prepared by immunoSEQ multiplex PCR; TCRdb keeps only in-frame clonotypes and omits some of them. Of 70,000 to 95,000 clones in the sample, about three quarters were seen once. The rearrangement links TRBV2 to TRBJ1-1; no reliable D call. The clonotype was recovered from a young man in good health and CMV-seropositive. Source material: PBMCs. The CDR3 nucleotides are TGTGCCAGCAACGTTCAGACAATGAACACTGAAGCTTTCTTT. Amino acid sequence: CASNVQTMNTEAFF. Using reference TRBV2 and TRBJ1-1 for the parts outside the CDR3, the full variable domain is EPEVTQTPSHQVTQMGQEVILRCVPISNHLYFYWYRQILGQKVEFLVSFYNNEISEKSEIFDDQFSVERPDGSNFTLKIRSTKLEDSAMYFCASNVQTMNTEAFFGQGTRLTVV.